This T cell receptor (beta chain) stems from a study of human T cells and chemical hapten exposure. Study information: Patch testing placed 0.01% DPC on the upper back, with readings at 6 days. Small pooled library volume differences chiefly drove per-sample TCR yield variation. Findings of the study overall: With DPC sensitization, TCRs exceeding 1 in 1000 frequency showed no change.

The CDR3 spans 12 residues. Trimming cost V 3 bases and J 3 bases, with 9 bases left between them. CDR1 is SQVTM, CDR2 ANQGSEA, per germline. TCRdb passed the RACE reads through MiXCR, listing each CDR3 protein once. The table has roughly 54,000 distinct CDR3 sequences, about a tenth seen once. This clonotype was found many times. The antigen remains undetermined. Time point of the sample: patch test 2, 6 weeks after DPC sensitization. This sample's treatment: therapeutic diphenylcyclopropenone sensitization with weekly scalp DPC. The TCR originated in a woman in her forties or fifties with alopecia areata. Some clones in this sample may be carry-over from other donors' samples. Sequenced material: whole blood, taken in connection with sensitization to the hapten diphenylcyclopropenone (DPC). The V gene is TRBV29-1, the J gene TRBJ2-7, with D possibly called TRBD1 or TRBD2 (5 bases each). CDR3 in DNA: TGCAGCGTTGAGTTGGGGGTCTACGAGCAGTACTTC. Encoded protein: CSVELGVYEQYF.